Listed below are T cell receptor beta chains from one sample, sequenced in a study of cytomegalovirus exposure and HLA in healthy donors. Clones were sequenced by immunoSEQ multiplex PCR, and TCRdb holds only the in-frame ones, with some missing. The sample holds more than 100,000 clones; approximately 88% are singletons and the top ten take about 6%. Sequenced input: PBMCs. Receptors originate from a woman aged 18-29 years in good health and CMV-seropositive. Both conserved end residues are part of each CDR3. D genes are given only for firm matches. Clone size is given for some rows only: seen once, a few or many times, or a class if the clone is expanded.

d_call	clone_size	v_call	j_call	cdr3_aa	cdr3_nt
.	once	TRBV6-1	TRBJ2-2	CASKSGRNTGELFF	TGTGCCAGCAAATCCGGGAGAAACACCGGGGAGCTGTTTTTT
TRBD1	.	TRBV7-3	TRBJ2-2	CASSLAGGHLQGGELFF	TGTGCCAGCAGCTTAGCAGGGGGACACCTCCAGGGCGGGGAGCTGTTTTTT
.	.	TRBV10-3	TRBJ2-5	CAISATHQETQYF	TGTGCCATCAGTGCGACTCATCAAGAGACCCAGTACTTC
.	.	TRBV15	TRBJ2-7	CATSRERDSSYEQYF	TGTGCCACCAGCAGAGAACGGGACTCCTCCTACGAGCAGTACTTC
TRBD1	.	TRBV5-1	TRBJ1-1	CASRQGSNTEAFF	TGCGCCAGCCGACAGGGATCGAACACTGAAGCTTTCTTT
.	.	TRBV29-1	TRBJ2-7	CSVRRANHEQYF	TGCAGCGTCCGCAGGGCTAACCACGAGCAGTACTTC
TRBD1	once	TRBV30	TRBJ2-7	CAWRRTGGFYEQYF	TGTGCCTGGAGGCGGACAGGGGGCTTTTACGAGCAGTACTTC
.	.	TRBV13	TRBJ1-3	CASSLSSSGNTIYF	TGTGCCAGCAGCTTAAGTAGCTCTGGAAACACCATATATTTT
TRBD1	.	TRBV4-2	TRBJ2-5	CASSSHRGQETQYF	TGTGCCAGCAGCTCGCACAGGGGGCAAGAGACCCAGTACTTC
.	.	TRBV1	TRBJ2-7	CTSSQGDCSYEQYF	TGCACCAGCAGCCAAGGGGACTGTTCCTACGAGCAGTACTTC
TRBD2	once	TRBV5-6	TRBJ2-3	CASSTSGGAPSTDTQYF	TGTGCCAGCTCGACTAGCGGGGGGGCCCCTAGCACAGATACGCAGTATTTT
TRBD2	.	TRBV4-3	TRBJ2-1	CASSQDGWLAALSSYNEQFF	TGCGCCAGCAGCCAAGATGGGTGGCTAGCGGCCCTGAGCTCCTACAATGAGCAGTTCTTC
.	few	TRBV14	TRBJ2-5	CASSQNRAQETQYF	TGTGCCAGCAGCCAGAACAGGGCCCAAGAGACCCAGTACTTC
TRBD1	once	TRBV28	TRBJ1-3	CASSFEGQVAGNTIYF	TGTGCCAGCAGTTTCGAGGGACAGGTTGCAGGAAACACCATATATTTT
TRBD1	.	TRBV5-1	TRBJ1-2	CASSTDRAGYTF	TGCGCCAGCAGCACCGACAGGGCTGGCTACACCTTC
.	.	TRBV6-5	TRBJ2-6	CASQTGSGANVLTF	TGTGCCAGTCAGACAGGCTCTGGGGCCAACGTCCTGACTTTC
TRBD1	once	TRBV5-1	TRBJ1-4	CASRLGQGNEKLFF	TGCGCCAGCAGATTGGGACAGGGTAATGAAAAACTGTTTTTT